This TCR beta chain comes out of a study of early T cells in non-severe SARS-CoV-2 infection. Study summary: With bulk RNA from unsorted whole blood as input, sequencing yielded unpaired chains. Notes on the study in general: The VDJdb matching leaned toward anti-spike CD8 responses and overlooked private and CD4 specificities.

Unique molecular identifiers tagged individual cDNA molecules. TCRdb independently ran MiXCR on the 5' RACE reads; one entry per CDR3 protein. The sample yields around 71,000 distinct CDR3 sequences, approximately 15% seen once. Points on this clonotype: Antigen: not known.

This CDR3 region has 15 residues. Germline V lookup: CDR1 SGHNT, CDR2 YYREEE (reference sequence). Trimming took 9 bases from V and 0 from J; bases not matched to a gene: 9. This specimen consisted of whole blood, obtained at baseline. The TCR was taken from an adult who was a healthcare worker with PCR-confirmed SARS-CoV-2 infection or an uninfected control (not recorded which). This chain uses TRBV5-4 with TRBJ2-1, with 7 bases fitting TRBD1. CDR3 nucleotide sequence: TGTGCCACCGATAGACAGGGTAGCTCCTACAATGAGCAGTTCTTC. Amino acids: CATDRQGSSYNEQFF.